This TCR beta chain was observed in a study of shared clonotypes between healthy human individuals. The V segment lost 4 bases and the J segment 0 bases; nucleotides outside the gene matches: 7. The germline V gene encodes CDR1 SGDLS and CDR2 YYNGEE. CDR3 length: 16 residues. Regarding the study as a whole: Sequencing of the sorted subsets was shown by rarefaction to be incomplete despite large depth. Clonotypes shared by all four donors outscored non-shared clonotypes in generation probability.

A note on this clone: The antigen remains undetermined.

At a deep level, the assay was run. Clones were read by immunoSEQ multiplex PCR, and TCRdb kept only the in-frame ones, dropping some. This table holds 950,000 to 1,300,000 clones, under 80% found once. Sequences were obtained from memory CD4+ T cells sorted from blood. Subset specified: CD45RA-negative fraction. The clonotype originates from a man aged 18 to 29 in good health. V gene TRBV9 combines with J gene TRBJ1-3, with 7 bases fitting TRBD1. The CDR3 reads CASSTQQGPSGNTIYF. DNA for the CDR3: TGTGCCAGCAGCACCCAACAGGGGCCCTCTGGAAACACCATATATTTT.